This T cell receptor (beta chain) is drawn from a study of control samples from healthy donors and cancer patients (dated by TCRdb to 2020 to 2021). The library was obtained by the immunoSEQ multiplex PCR assay. TCRdb provides this immuneACCESS table in a form limited to in-frame rearrangements. Some clones are lacking; in checked studies, under half of them reflect an unresolved V gene, and why the rest are absent is not known. This sample gives around 130,000 clones in total; 89% of them show up just once. The top ten constitute about two fifths of the sample. Inclusive of the bounding cysteine and phenylalanine, the CDR3 is 14 residues long. Only the CDR3 region is kept as DNA, spanning 42 bases read in frame from base 1. For CDR1 and CDR2, the germline V gene (reference sequence) lists MNHEY and SMNVEV. At the junction V is shortened by 5 bases and J by 0 bases, with 10 bases in between. Notes on this clone: It has no known antigen specificity. Base-call qualities are not available, and no considerably larger clone is one nucleotide away.

This clonotype was sampled from a man aged 45 to 65 in good health. In this chain, TRBV27 is recombined with TRBJ1-1; the D gene identity is not certain. The specimen sequenced was blood. The CDR3: CASSGPGLNTEAFF. The DNA sequence is TGTGCCAGCAGTGGCCCCGGTCTGAACACTGAAGCTTTCTTT.